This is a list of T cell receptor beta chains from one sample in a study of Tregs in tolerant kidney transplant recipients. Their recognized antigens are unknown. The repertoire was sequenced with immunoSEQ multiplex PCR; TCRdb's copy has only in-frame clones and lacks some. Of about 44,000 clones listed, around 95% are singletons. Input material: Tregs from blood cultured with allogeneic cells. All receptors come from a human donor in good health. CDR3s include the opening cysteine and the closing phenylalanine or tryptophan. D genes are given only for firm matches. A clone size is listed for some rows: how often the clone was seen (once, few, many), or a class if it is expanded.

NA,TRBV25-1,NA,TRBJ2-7,TGTGCCAGCAGTGAGAGGTCTACGGGGTCCTACGAGCAGTACTTC,CASSERSTGSYEQYF
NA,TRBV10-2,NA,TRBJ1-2,TGCGCCAGCAACCGGGAGCACAGTAACTATGGCTACACCTTC,CASNREHSNYGYTF
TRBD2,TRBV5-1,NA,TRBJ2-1,TGCGCCAGCAGCCCTTTAGCGGGGACGGGCAATGAGCAGTTCTTC,CASSPLAGTGNEQFF
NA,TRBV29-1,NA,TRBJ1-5,TGCAGCGTTGGGGCCGCCAATCAGCCCCAGCATTTT,CSVGAANQPQHF
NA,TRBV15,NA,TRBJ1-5,TGTGCCACCAGCAGAGTTACAAAGAATCAGCCCCAGCATTTT,CATSRVTKNQPQHF
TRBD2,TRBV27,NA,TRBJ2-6,TGTGCCAGCAGTTTGCATGGGGGGGTGTCAGGGCGTGGGGCCAACGTCCTGACTTTC,CASSLHGGVSGRGANVLTF
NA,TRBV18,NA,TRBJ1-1,TGTGCCAGCTCACCAACAGGAAATATGAACACTGAAGCTTTCTTT,CASSPTGNMNTEAFF
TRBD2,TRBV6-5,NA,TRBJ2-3,TGTGCCAGCAGTTACTCAGGAGCGGGGCTTGCAGATACGCAGTATTTT,CASSYSGAGLADTQYF
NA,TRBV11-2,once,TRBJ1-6,TGTGCCAGCAGCTTACAGCATAATTCACCCCTCCACTTT,CASSLQHNSPLHF
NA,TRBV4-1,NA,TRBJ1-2,TGCGCCAGCAGCCGCTTGGGGGGGGCGGATGGCTACACCTTC,CASSRLGGADGYTF
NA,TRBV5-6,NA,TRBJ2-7,TGTGCCAGCAGCCCGGGACCGGGGGGCGGCGAGCAGTACTTC,CASSPGPGGGEQYF
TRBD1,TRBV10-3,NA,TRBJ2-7,TGTGCCATCAGTTCGATCCCGGGACAGGGTTTTTCCGAGCAGTACTTC,CAISSIPGQGFSEQYF
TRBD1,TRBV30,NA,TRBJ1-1,TGTGCCTGGAGGGACAGGGGGAAGACTGAAGCTTTCTTT,CAWRDRGKTEAFF
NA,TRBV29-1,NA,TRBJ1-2,TGCAGCGTTGAGGGCCAGAACTATGGCTACACCTTC,CSVEGQNYGYTF
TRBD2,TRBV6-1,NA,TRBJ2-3,TGTGCCAGCAGTGACTATGGGCTGACTAGCGGGGTTCGGAATACGCAGTATTTT,CASSDYGLTSGVRNTQYF
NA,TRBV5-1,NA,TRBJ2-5,TGCGCCAGCAGCTTGTGGGGGCGGGTCCAGTACTTC,CASSLWGRVQYF
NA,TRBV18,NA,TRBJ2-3,TGTGCCAGCTCATTCACCGGGACCTACGGTGGCACAGATACGCAGTATTTT,CASSFTGTYGGTDTQYF
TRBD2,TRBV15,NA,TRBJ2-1,TGTGCCACCAGCAGCAGAGCGGGGAGCTCCTACAATGAGCAGTTCTTC,CATSSRAGSSYNEQFF
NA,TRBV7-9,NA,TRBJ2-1,TGTGCCAGCAGCGTCAAAAGAAGGGAGTTCTTC,CASSVKRREFF
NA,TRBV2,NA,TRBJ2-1,TGTGCCAGCAGTGAACAGGGCAGAAATAATGAGCAGTTCTTC,CASSEQGRNNEQFF
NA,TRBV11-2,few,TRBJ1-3,TGTGCCAGCAGCTTAGGGCAGGGATCGAACACCATATATTTT,CASSLGQGSNTIYF
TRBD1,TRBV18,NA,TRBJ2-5,TGTGCCAGCTCACCAACAGGGGGAAAAGAGACCCAGTACTTC,CASSPTGGKETQYF
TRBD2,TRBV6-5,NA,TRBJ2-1,TGTGCCAGCAGTTACCGGACTAGCGGGGGGGCCAATGAGCAGTTCTTC,CASSYRTSGGANEQFF
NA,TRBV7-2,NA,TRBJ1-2,TGTGCCAGCAGCTTCGCCATAACCAGGGGCTACACCTTC,CASSFAITRGYTF
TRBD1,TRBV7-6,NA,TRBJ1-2,TGTGCCTCCCGGGACAGGGTTGGGTACACCTTC,CASRDRVGYTF
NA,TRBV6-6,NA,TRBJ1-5,TGTGCCAGCAGTTACTCGGACGGGTCCAATCAGCCCCAGCATTTT,CASSYSDGSNQPQHF
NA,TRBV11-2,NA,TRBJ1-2,TGTGCCAGCAGCTTAGAGGGGAGGAACTATGGCTACACCTTC,CASSLEGRNYGYTF
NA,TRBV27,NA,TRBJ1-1,TGTGCCAGCAGTTCGAGGGGCCTAGGGAGCACTGAAGCTTTCTTT,CASSSRGLGSTEAFF
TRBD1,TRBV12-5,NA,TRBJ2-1,TGTGCTAGTGGTTCGGGACAGGGAAACGGTCGTTACAATGAGCAGTTCTTC,CASGSGQGNGRYNEQFF
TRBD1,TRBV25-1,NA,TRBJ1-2,TGTGCCAGCAGTGCTCGGACAGGAGCAACTATGGCTGGCTACACCTTC,CASSARTGATMAGYTF
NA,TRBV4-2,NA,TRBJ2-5,TGTGCCAGCAGCCAAGGGATCCAAGAGACCCAGTACTTC,CASSQGIQETQYF
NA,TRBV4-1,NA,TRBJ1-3,TGCGCCAGCAGCCAAGCCCCAAACCGGGGAAACACCATATATTTT,CASSQAPNRGNTIYF
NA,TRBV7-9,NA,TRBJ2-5,TGTGCCAGCAGCCTCGGGGCAGCCCAAGAGACCCAGTACTTC,CASSLGAAQETQYF
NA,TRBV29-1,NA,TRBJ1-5,TGCAGCGTTGAAAAGGGCAGTTATCGGCAGGGGAGGAAACAGCCCCAGCATTTT,CSVEKGSYRQGRKQPQHF
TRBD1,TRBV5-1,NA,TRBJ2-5,TGCGCCAGCAGCTTGGCATCCGGGACAGGCCAAGAGACCCAGTACTTC,CASSLASGTGQETQYF
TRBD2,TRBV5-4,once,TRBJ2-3,TGTGCCAGCAGCACTAGCGGGGGGGCTAGAGATACGCAGTATTTT,CASSTSGGARDTQYF
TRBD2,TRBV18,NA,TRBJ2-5,TGTGCCAGCTCAGGACTAGCGGGAAAAGAGACCCAGTACTTC,CASSGLAGKETQYF
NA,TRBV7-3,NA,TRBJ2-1,TGTGCCAGCAGCCCCGGGACTGGCTACAATGAGCAGTTCTTC,CASSPGTGYNEQFF
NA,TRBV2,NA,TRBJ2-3,TGTGCCACGCAGCAGGCGACGAGCACAGATACGCAGTATTTT,CATQQATSTDTQYF
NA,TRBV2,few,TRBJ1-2,TGTGCCAGCAGGGCGGACACTACGATGGGCTACACCTTC,CASRADTTMGYTF
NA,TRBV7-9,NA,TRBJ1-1,TGTGCCAGCAGCTTACAGTCAGGGCTCACTGAAGCTTTCTTT,CASSLQSGLTEAFF
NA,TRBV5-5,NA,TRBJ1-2,TGTGCCAGCAGCTTCGGGGTGTCCTATGGCTACACCTTC,CASSFGVSYGYTF
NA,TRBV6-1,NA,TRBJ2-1,TGTGCCAGCAGTGAAGTCCCCGACGGGTCCAGCAATAAGCAGTTCTTC,CASSEVPDGSSNKQFF
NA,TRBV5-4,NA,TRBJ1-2,TGTGCCAGCAGCTTGGCCAATACCGGGGCTGGCTACACCTTC,CASSLANTGAGYTF
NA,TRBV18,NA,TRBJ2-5,TGTGCCAGCTCATGGGGAGAGACCCAGTACTTC,CASSWGETQYF
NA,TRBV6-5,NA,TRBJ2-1,TGTGCCAGCAGCCGACGACTAGTACCTGAGCAGTTCTTC,CASSRRLVPEQFF
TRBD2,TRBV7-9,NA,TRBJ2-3,TGTGCCAGCAGCGGGCCGACTAGCGGGGGCCGGGATACGCAGTATTTT,CASSGPTSGGRDTQYF
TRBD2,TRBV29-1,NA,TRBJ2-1,TGCAGCGTTGTGGGAGTGTGGCGGGAGGGCTCCTACAATGAGCAGTTCTTC,CSVVGVWREGSYNEQFF
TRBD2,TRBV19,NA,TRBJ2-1,TGTGCCAGTAGTATAGGAGGGGGGTCGAGACTAGCGGGAAGCTCCTACAATGAGCAGTTCTTC,CASSIGGGSRLAGSSYNEQFF
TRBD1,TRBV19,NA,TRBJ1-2,TGTGCCAGTAGTATACCAGGGGGCTTCGGCTACACCTTC,CASSIPGGFGYTF